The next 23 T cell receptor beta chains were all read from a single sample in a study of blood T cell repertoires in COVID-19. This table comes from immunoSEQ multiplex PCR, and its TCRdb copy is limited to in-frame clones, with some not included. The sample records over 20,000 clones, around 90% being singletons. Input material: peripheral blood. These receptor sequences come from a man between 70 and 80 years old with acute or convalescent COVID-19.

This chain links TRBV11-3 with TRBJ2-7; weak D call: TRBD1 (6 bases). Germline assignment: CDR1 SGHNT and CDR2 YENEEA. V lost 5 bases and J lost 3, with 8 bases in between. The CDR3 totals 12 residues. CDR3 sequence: CASSKTGYEQYF. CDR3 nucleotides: TGTGCCAGCAGCAAGACAGGCTACGAGCAGTACTTC.

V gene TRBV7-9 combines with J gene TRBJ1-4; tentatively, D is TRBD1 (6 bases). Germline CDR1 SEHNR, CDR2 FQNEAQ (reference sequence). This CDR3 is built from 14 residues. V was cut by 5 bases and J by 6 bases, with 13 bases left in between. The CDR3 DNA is TGTGCCAGCAGCCAGGGGCGTGACTATGAAAAACTGTTTTTT. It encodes CASSQGRDYEKLFF.

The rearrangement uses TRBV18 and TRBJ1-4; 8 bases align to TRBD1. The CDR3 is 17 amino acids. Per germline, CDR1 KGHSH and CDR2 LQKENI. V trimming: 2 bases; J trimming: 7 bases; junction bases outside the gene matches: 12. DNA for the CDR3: TGTGCCAGCTCACCAAATGGGCTGTCAGGGGGCAGTGAAAAACTGTTTTTT. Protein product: CASSPNGLSGGSEKLFF.

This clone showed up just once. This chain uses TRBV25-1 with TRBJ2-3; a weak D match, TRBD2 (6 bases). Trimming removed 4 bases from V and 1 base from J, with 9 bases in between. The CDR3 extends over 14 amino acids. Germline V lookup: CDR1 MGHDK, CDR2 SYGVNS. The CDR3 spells CASSAIAGTDTQYF. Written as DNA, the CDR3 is TGTGCCAGCAGTGCCATAGCGGGCACAGATACGCAGTATTTT.

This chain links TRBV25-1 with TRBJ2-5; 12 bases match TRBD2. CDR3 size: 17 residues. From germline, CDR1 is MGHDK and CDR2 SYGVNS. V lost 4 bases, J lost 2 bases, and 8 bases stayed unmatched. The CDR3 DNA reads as TGTGCCAGCAGTGTCTTCGGAGGACTAGCGGGGCAAGAGACCCAGTACTTC. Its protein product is CASSVFGGLAGQETQYF.

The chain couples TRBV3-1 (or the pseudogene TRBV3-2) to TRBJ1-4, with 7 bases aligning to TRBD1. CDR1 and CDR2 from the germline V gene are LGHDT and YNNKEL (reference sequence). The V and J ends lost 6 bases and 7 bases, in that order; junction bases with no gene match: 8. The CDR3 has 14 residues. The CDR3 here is CASSHRDSGEKLFF. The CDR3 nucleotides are TGTGCCAGCAGTCACCGGGACAGCGGTGAAAAACTGTTTTTT.

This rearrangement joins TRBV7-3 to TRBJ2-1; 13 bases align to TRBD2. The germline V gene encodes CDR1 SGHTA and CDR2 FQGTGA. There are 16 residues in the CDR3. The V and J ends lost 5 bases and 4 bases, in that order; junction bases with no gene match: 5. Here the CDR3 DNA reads TGTGCCAGCAGCCCAACGGGACTAGCGGGATACAATGAGCAGTTCTTC. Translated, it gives CASSPTGLAGYNEQFF.

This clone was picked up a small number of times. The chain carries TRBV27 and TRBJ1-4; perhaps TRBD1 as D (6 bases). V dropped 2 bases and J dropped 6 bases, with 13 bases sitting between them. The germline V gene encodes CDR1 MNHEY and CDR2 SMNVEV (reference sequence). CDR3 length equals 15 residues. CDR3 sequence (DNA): TGTGCCAGCAGTTTAAGACAGGCGCGGGATGAAAAACTGTTTTTT. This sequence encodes CASSLRQARDEKLFF. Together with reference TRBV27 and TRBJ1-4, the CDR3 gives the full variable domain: EAQVTQNPRYLITVTGKKLTVTCSQNMNHEYMSWYRQDPGLGLRQIYYSMNVEVTDKGDVPEGYKVSRKEKRNFPLILESPSPNQTSLYFCASSLRQARDEKLFFGSGTQLSVL.

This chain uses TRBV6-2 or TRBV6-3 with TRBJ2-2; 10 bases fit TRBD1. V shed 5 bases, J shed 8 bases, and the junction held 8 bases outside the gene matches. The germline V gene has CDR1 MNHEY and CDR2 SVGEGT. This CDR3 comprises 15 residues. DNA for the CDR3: TGTGCCAGCAGTCGACAGGGGGCCGGGCATGGGGAGCTGTTTTTT. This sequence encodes CASSRQGAGHGELFF.

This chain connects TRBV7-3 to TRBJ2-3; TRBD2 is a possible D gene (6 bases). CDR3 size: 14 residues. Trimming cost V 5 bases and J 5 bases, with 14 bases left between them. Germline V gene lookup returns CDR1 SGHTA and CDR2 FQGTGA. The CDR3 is CASSPNPAGDTQYF. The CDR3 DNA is TGTGCCAGCAGCCCAAACCCAGCGGGAGATACGCAGTATTTT.

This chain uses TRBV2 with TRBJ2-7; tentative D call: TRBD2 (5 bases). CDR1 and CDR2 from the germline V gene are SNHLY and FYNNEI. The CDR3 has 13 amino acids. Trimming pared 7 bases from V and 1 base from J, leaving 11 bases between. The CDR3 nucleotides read TGTGCCAGCAATGGGTGGGAGTCCTACGAGCAGTACTTC. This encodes CASNGWESYEQYF.

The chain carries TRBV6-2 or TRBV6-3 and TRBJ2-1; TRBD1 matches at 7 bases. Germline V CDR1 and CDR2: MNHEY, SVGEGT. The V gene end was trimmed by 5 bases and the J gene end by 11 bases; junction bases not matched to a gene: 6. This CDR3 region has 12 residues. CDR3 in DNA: TGTGCCAGCAGTAAAGGGACAGACAAGCAGTTCTTC. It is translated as CASSKGTDKQFF.

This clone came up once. The CDR3 DNA follows: TGTGCCAGCAGCCCGGGGGACGTTAACTACGAGCAGTACTTC. This translates into CASSPGDVNYEQYF. This chain links TRBV7-8 with TRBJ2-7; a possible D gene is TRBD2 (6 bases). Per germline, CDR1 SGHVS and CDR2 FQNEAQ. V lost 5 bases and J 3 bases, leaving 14 bases between the germline ends. The CDR3 has 14 amino acids.

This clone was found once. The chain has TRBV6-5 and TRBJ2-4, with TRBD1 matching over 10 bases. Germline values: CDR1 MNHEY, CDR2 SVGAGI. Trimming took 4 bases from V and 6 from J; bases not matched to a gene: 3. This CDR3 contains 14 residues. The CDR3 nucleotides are TGTGCCAGCAGTTCCCGACAGGGGGCAAACATTCAGTACTTC. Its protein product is CASSSRQGANIQYF.

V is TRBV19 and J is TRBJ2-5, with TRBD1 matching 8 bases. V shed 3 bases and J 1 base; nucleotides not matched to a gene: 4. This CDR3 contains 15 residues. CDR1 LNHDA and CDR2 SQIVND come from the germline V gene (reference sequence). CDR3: CASSISRGPQETQYF. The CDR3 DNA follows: TGTGCCAGTAGTATTAGCAGGGGGCCCCAAGAGACCCAGTACTTC.

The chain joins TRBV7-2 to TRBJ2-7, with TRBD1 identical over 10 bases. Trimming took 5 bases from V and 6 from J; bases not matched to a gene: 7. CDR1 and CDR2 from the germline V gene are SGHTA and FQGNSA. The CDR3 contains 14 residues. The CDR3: CASSIDRGRIEQYF. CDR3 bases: TGTGCCAGCAGCATCGACAGGGGGCGCATCGAGCAGTACTTC.

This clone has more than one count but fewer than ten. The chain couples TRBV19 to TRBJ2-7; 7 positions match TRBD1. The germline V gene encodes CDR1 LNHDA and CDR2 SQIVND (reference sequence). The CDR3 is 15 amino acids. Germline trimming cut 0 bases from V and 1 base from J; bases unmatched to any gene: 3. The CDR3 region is CASSIEGTDSYEQYF. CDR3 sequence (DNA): TGTGCCAGTAGTATAGAGGGGACAGATTCCTACGAGCAGTACTTC.

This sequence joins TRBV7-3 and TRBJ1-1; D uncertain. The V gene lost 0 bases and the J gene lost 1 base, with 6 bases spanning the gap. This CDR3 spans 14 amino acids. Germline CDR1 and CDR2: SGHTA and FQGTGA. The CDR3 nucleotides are TGTGCCAGCAGCTTAACGGGCAGGAACACTGAAGCTTTCTTT. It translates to CASSLTGRNTEAFF.

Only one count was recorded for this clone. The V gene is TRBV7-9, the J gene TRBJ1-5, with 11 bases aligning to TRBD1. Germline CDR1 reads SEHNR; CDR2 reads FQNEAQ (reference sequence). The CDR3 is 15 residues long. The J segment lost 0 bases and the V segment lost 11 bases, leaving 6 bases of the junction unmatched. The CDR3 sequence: CAGGTGGYSNQPQHF. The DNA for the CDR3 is TGTGCCGGCGGGACAGGGGGATATAGCAATCAGCCCCAGCATTTT.

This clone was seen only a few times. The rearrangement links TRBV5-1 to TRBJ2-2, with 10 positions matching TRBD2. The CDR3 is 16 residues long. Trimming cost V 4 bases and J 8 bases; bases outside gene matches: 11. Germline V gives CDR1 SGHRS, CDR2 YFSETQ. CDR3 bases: TGCGCCAGCAGCGCATCTCCCCTAGCGGGGGAGGGGGAGCTGTTTTTT. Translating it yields CASSASPLAGEGELFF. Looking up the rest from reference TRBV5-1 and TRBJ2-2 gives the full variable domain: KAGVTQTPRYLIKTRGQQVTLSCSPISGHRSVSWYQQTPGQGLQFLFEYFSETQRNKGNFPGRFSGRQFSNSRSEMNVSTLELGDSALYLCASSASPLAGEGELFFGEGSRLTVL.

The CDR3 here is CASSVRGGEAFF. Written as DNA, the CDR3 is TGTGCCAGCAGCGTACGGGGAGGTGAAGCTTTCTTT. The chain links TRBV9 to TRBJ1-1; D unclear. Trimming cost V 1 base and J 7 bases, with 8 bases left between them. CDR1 is SGDLS and CDR2 is YYNGEE in the germline V gene. The CDR3 totals 12 residues.

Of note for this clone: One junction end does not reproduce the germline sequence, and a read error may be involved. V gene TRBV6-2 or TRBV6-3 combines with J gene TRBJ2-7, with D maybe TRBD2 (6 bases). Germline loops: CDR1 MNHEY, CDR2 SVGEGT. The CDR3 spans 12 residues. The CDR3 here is CASSYSRRGGDF. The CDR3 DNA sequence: TGTGCCAGCAGTTACTCGAGAAGGGGCGGGGACTTC.

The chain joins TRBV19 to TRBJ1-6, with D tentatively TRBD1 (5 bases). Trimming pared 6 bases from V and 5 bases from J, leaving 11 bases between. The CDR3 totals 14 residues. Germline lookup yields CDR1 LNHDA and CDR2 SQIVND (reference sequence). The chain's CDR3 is CASSEDSNNSPLHF. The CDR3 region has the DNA TGTGCCAGTAGCGAAGACAGTAATAATTCACCCCTCCACTTT.